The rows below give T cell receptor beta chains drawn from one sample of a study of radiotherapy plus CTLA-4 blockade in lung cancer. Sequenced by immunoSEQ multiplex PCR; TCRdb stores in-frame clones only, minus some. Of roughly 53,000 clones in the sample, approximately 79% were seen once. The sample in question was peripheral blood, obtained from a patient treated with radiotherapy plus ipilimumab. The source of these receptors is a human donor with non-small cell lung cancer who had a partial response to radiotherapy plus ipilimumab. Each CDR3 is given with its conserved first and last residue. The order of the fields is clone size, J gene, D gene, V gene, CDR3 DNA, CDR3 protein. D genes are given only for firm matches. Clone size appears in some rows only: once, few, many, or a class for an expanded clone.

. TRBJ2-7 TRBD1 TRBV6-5 TGTGCCAGCAGAGGGACAGGGTACTTGGGGGAGCAGTACTTC CASRGTGYLGEQYF
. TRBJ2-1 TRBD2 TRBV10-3 TGTGCCATCAGTGGAGGGACTAGTCACAATGAGCAGTTCTTC CAISGGTSHNEQFF
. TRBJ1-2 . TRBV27 TGTGCCAGCAGTTTATCCTTTTCACAGGGCGATTATGGCTACACCTTC CASSLSFSQGDYGYTF
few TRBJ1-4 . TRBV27 TGTGCCAGCAGTTTGTCGTGGGGAGGGAGTAATGAAAAACTGTTTTTT CASSLSWGGSNEKLFF
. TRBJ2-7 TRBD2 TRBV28 TGTGCCAGCAGACCGAGCGGGGGCCTCCTCTACGAGCAGTACTTC CASRPSGGLLYEQYF
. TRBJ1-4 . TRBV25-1 TGTGCCAGCCGCCCCCCAGGGAGGGGGAAGGGCGAAAAACTGTTTTTT CASRPPGRGKGEKLFF
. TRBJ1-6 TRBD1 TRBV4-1 TGCGCCAGCAGCACCCGGGACAGCGTTAATTCACCCCTCCACTTT CASSTRDSVNSPLHF
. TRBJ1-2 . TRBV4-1 TGCGCCAGCAGCACCCGGGGGGGGAACTATGGCTACACCTTC CASSTRGGNYGYTF
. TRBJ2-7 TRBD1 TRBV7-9 TGTGCCAGCAGCGGGACAGGGCCCAACGAGCAGTACTTC CASSGTGPNEQYF
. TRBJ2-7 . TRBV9 TGTGCCAGCAGCCTCCTGGACAGTCGTGGTCACGAGCAGTACTTC CASSLLDSRGHEQYF
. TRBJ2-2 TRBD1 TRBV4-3 TGCGCCAGCAGCCAAGAGAGTCCAGGGGGCACCGGGGAGCTGTTTTTT CASSQESPGGTGELFF
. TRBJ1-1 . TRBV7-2 TGTGCCAGCAGCTTAGGGCAGTTTGGCACTGAAGCTTTCTTT CASSLGQFGTEAFF
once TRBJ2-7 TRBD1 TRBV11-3 TGTGCTACTAGGGGGGACAGGGTGTCGGGAGAGCAGTACTTC CATRGDRVSGEQYF
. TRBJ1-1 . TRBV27 TGTGCCAGCAGTGGGGGCGGGGGCCTGAGGGGTGGCACTGAAGCTTTCTTT CASSGGGGLRGGTEAFF
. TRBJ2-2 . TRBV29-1 TGCAGCGCAAAATGGGGAGGAAACACCGGGGAGCTGTTTTTT CSAKWGGNTGELFF
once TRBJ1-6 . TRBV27 TGTGCCAGCAGTTTATCGGGGGACAAGAGAGTTAAGCGTTCACCCCTCCACTTT CASSLSGDKRVKRSPLHF
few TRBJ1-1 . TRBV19 TGTGCCAGTAGTACTAACTGGAACACTGAAGCTTTCTTT CASSTNWNTEAFF
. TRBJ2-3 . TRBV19 TGTGCCAGTAGTATAGGAGGGGGAGGCACAGATACGCAGTATTTT CASSIGGGGTDTQYF
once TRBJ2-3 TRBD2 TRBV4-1 TGCGCCAGCAGCCAAGTGGCCGGGACTAGCGGGGCTTTAGATACGCAGTATTTT CASSQVAGTSGALDTQYF
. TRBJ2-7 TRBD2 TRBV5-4 TGTGCCAGCAGCTTGGGAGGACTAGCGGGTACCTACGAGCAGTACTTC CASSLGGLAGTYEQYF
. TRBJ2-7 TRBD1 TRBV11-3 TGTGCCAGCAGCCGGACAGGAGGCTCCTACGAGCAGTACTTC CASSRTGGSYEQYF